These 10 T cell receptor beta chains share one sample of origin, sequenced in a study of immune heterogeneity within non-small cell lung tumors (dated by TCRdb to the late 2010s). The TCR template was genomic DNA extracted from bulk tumor tissue, and 600 to 650 ng of gDNA was amplified for each sample. During surgery, several biopsies were collected from each primary tumor and placed as far from one another as possible within the tumor mass. Patients in the study cohort, which was described as untreated, were newly diagnosed NSCLC cases going through curative surgery. Instrument used: HiSeq X Ten. The TCR beta CDR3 region was amplified with a multiplex PCR system, in which a first round of approximately 11 cycles was run using 32 V-gene forward and 13 J-gene reverse primers. TCRdb reprocessing: public reads trimmed at Q25 with fastp, clones called with MiXCR, in-frame beta chains kept. For every CDR3 protein sequence, its rows merge into one entry that carries the most common genes and DNA. The sample has over 8,000 distinct CDR3 sequences on record, 17% of them singletons. Of the sample, about 3.5% falls within the top ten clones.

Source material: lung tumor tissue. These receptors all stem from a man in his forties with non-small cell lung cancer.

At least ten counts were recorded for this clonotype. J is TRBJ2-3 and V is TRBV20-1; D might be TRBD1 (5 bases). Germline V gene sequence: CDR1 DFQATT, CDR2 SNEGSKA (reference sequence). With 0 bases removed from V and 1 base from J, the gap between germline ends came to 14 bases. The CDR3 is made up of 16 amino acids. CDR3 nucleotide sequence: TGCAGTGCTAGAGATTCGAGTAAAGGGGGCACAGATACGCAGTATTTT. Translating gives CSARDSSKGGTDTQYF.

This clonotype was seen many times. This chain uses TRBV7-9 with TRBJ1-1; unclear D gene. This CDR3 spans 15 amino acids. The V end lost 4 bases, the J end lost 1 base, and 13 bases lay between the germline ends. CDR1 is SEHNR and CDR2 is FQNEAQ in the germline V gene (reference sequence). CDR3 coding DNA: TGTGCCAGCAGCTCAATCACCTACAGGAACACTGAAGCTTTCTTT. Its translation is CASSSITYRNTEAFF.

This clonotype was recorded at least ten times. The rearrangement links TRBV20-1 to TRBJ2-4; D is perhaps TRBD1 (5 bases). Germline V gene lookup returns CDR1 DFQATT and CDR2 SNEGSKA (reference sequence). V was pared by 2 bases and J by 1 base, with 12 bases between. The CDR3 consists of 15 residues. The DNA for the CDR3 is TGCAGTGCTAGATCCGAACAGGAGGCCAAAAACATTCAGTACTTC. Translating gives CSARSEQEAKNIQYF.

This clonotype was recorded at least ten times. The chain is built from TRBV18 and TRBJ1-5; D is uncertain. The CDR3 runs to 12 residues. Trimming shortened V by 2 bases and J by 4 bases, and 3 bases separated the two germline ends. Germline lookup yields CDR1 KGHSH and CDR2 LQKENI. The CDR3 DNA sequence: TGTGCCAGCTCACCAGGAAATCAGCCCCAGCATTTT. This gives the protein CASSPGNQPQHF.

A note on this clonotype: This sequence may be a read error, since a much larger clone differs from it by one base. The V and J genes are TRBV27 and TRBJ2-1, with 8 bases lining up with TRBD2. This CDR3 has 14 residues. Germline loops: CDR1 MNHEY, CDR2 SMNVEV (reference sequence). V lost 6 bases and J lost 7; bases outside the gene matches: 8. The CDR3 bases are TGTGCCAGCAGCCCACTAGCGGTAGTAAATGAGCAGTTCTTC. It specifies CASSPLAVVNEQFF.

This clonotype was seen once. This may arise from a read error, as a much more abundant clone is one base away. The chain employs TRBV6-1 and TRBJ1-5, with D perhaps matching TRBD1 (6 bases). The CDR3 is made up of 15 amino acids. Germline CDR1 reads MNHNS; CDR2 reads SASEGT. V lost 3 bases, J lost 6 bases, and 15 bases lay in between. The CDR3 region has the DNA TGTGCCAGCAGTGATTTACGGGGGGCAAGTCAGCCCCAGCATTTT. Residues: CASSDLRGASQPQHF.

A note on this clonotype: This clone may be a read error of a much larger clone one base away. This rearrangement joins TRBV20-1 to TRBJ2-5; D unresolved. V was pared by 0 bases and J by 4 bases, with 18 bases between. This CDR3 is built from 16 residues. From germline, CDR1 is DFQATT and CDR2 SNEGSKA (reference sequence). The CDR3 sequence: CSARDRFRWWGETQYF. DNA for the CDR3: TGCAGTGCTAGAGATCGGTTCAGGTGGTGGGGAGAGACCCAGTACTTC.

This clonotype was counted between two and nine times. J is TRBJ1-3 and V is TRBV5-5, with D perhaps matching TRBD1 (5 bases). The CDR3 consists of 18 residues. Germline CDR1 SGHKS, CDR2 YYEKEE (reference sequence). The V and J ends lost 4 bases and 0 bases respectively, with 20 bases between them. DNA for the CDR3: TGTGCCAGCAGCCCTGAGGGCGGGACGGTGAGCTCTGGAAACACCATATATTTT. It specifies CASSPEGGTVSSGNTIYF.

The rearrangement uses TRBV5-4 and TRBJ2-1, with D possibly matching TRBD1 (5 bases). The CDR3 is 16 amino acids. V dropped 0 bases and J dropped 7 bases, with 17 bases sitting between them. Germline CDR1 and CDR2: SGHNT and YYREEE (reference sequence). CDR3 protein: CASSLATGGVYNEQFF. CDR3 bases: TGTGCCAGCAGCTTGGCCACAGGTGGTGTATATAATGAGCAGTTCTTC.

CDR3 residues: CASSRAGTGGTDTQYF. In DNA form, the CDR3 reads TGTGCCAGCAGCCGGGCGGGGACAGGGGGCACAGATACGCAGTATTTT. The chain uses TRBV11-2 and TRBJ2-3; 10 bases are a match to TRBD1. This CDR3 is built from 16 residues. V lost 5 bases and J lost 1; bases outside the gene matches: 6. Germline values: CDR1 SGHAT, CDR2 FQNNGV.